The clone carrying this T cell receptor (beta chain) has at least ten counts. Its matching antigen is unknown. None of the patients had undergone any treatment ahead of thyroid surgery. This sample is part of a study of metastatic and nonmetastatic thyroid tumors. Study details: Repertoire comparison spanned blood and tumor or nodule tissue of malignant and benign thyroid patients. Study observations and caveats: Benign nodules reportedly had significantly lower TCR beta diversity than malignant thyroid tumors in blood and tumor.

With MiXCR, TCRdb called clones anew from the PCR reads. This table has roughly 14,000 clones, roughly a quarter appearing once. Germline CDR1 reads SGHRS; CDR2 reads YFSETQ. This CDR3 is built from 13 residues. V was pared by 10 bases and J by 4 bases, with 8 bases of the junction left unmatched. J is TRBJ2-3 and V is TRBV5-1, with 8 bases identical to TRBD2. Sequencing was carried out using tumor tissue. This receptor was obtained from a female donor with papillary thyroid cancer or a benign thyroid nodule (not recorded which). Some clones in this sample may be carry-over from other donors' samples. This CDR3 is CASKRELADTQYF. The CDR3 DNA is TGCGCCTCCAAGCGGGAGTTAGCAGATACGCAGTATTTT.